This entry lists 32 T cell receptor beta chains sequenced from one sample in a study of blood T cell repertoires in COVID-19. The data were produced by immunoSEQ multiplex PCR, yet TCRdb's version contains in-frame clones alone and is incomplete. The sample has around 25,000 clones; more than 80% are singletons. Source material: peripheral blood. The receptors were sampled from a human donor in a cohort sampled during active COVID-19.

V and J are TRBV5-1 and TRBJ2-2; 12 bases match TRBD2. Germline-derived CDR1 and CDR2 are SGHRS and YFSETQ. J was trimmed by 5 bases and V by 4 bases; bases with no gene match: 3. The CDR3 has 15 residues. For the CDR3, the DNA is TGCGCCAGCAGCCCTAGCGGGAGGGATACCGGGGAGCTGTTTTTT. This sequence encodes CASSPSGRDTGELFF.

The chain employs TRBV6-2 or TRBV6-3 and TRBJ2-2, with 14 bases fitting TRBD2. Germline V gene lookup returns CDR1 MNHEY and CDR2 SVGEGT. The V segment lost 0 bases and the J segment 6 bases; nucleotides outside the gene matches: 9. The CDR3 covers 19 residues. The CDR3 is CASSYSMGLAGAGPGELFF. CDR3 in DNA: TGTGCCAGCAGTTACTCGATGGGACTAGCGGGAGCCGGCCCCGGGGAGCTGTTTTTT.

The chain recombines TRBV27 with TRBJ2-3; maybe TRBD2 (5 bases). Germline V gene sequence: CDR1 MNHEY, CDR2 SMNVEV (reference sequence). CDR3 length: 12 amino acids. V lost 3 bases to trimming and J lost 6 bases, with 7 bases between them. The CDR3 DNA reads TGTGCCAGCAGTTTCCCGGGGGATACGCAGTATTTT. This gives the protein CASSFPGDTQYF.

The chain joins TRBV7-2 to TRBJ2-7; 13 positions agree with TRBD2. After removal of 5 bases from V and 3 bases from J, the junction contained 16 bases not matched to a gene. The CDR3 is 19 amino acids. Germline CDR1 and CDR2: SGHTA and FQGNSA. The CDR3 DNA follows: TGTGCCAGCAGCATTAAACCTGGACTAGCGGGAGTTTGGTTCTACGAGCAGTACTTC. It is translated as CASSIKPGLAGVWFYEQYF.

Points on this clone: Additional DNA sequences in this sample encode the identical CDR3. This chain links TRBV19 with TRBJ2-7; 10 nucleotides agree with TRBD2. Trimming cost V 3 bases and J 2 bases; bases outside gene matches: 4. Germline CDR1 reads LNHDA; CDR2 reads SQIVND (reference sequence). CDR3 length: 15 amino acids. CDR3 region: CASSIGLAGAYEQYF. CDR3 in DNA: TGTGCCAGTAGTATTGGGCTAGCGGGAGCCTACGAGCAGTACTTC. Looking up the rest from reference TRBV19 and TRBJ2-7 gives the full variable domain: DGGITQSPKYLFRKEGQNVTLSCEQNLNHDAMYWYRQDPGQGLRLIYYSQIVNDFQKGDIAEGYSVSREKKESFPLTVTSAQKNPTAFYLCASSIGLAGAYEQYFGPGTRLTVT.

The chain employs TRBV30 and TRBJ1-2, with TRBD1 matching over 7 bases. Germline loops: CDR1 GTSNPN, CDR2 SVGIG (reference sequence). CDR3 length equals 14 residues. The V segment lost 4 bases and the J segment 0 bases; nucleotides outside the gene matches: 5. The CDR3 nucleotides read TGTGCCTGGAACCATGACAGGGCTAACTATGGCTACACCTTC. Its protein product is CAWNHDRANYGYTF.

This rearrangement joins TRBV2 to TRBJ2-7; 7 bases map to TRBD1. The CDR3 runs to 15 residues. The V and J ends lost 6 bases and 3 bases, in that order; junction bases with no gene match: 11. Germline V lookup: CDR1 SNHLY, CDR2 FYNNEI. Here the CDR3 reads CASSRTGQGVYEQYF. CDR3 nucleotides: TGTGCCAGCAGCCGGACGGGCCAGGGGGTCTACGAGCAGTACTTC.

J is TRBJ2-7 and V is TRBV4-1, with a tentative D call TRBD1 (5 bases). Germline values: CDR1 MGHRA, CDR2 YSYEKL. CDR3 length: 15 residues. The ends were cut back, 2 bases at V and 3 bases at J, with 14 bases in the middle. The CDR3: CASSQNQGPGYEQYF. In DNA, the CDR3 is TGCGCCAGCAGCCAAAACCAGGGCCCGGGCTACGAGCAGTACTTC.

CDR3 nucleotides: TGTGCCATCAGTGAGTCGAACAGGAAGGGTGGGGCCCAGCATTTT. Amino acids: CAISESNRKGGAQHF. V gene TRBV10-3 combines with J gene TRBJ1-5; maybe TRBD1 (5 bases). Germline V gene sequence: CDR1 ENHRY, CDR2 SYGVKD. The CDR3 has 15 residues. The V end lost 0 bases, the J end lost 11 bases, and 17 bases lay between the germline ends.

Only a few counts were recorded for this clone. The chain couples TRBV12-3 or TRBV12-4 to TRBJ2-7, with 11 bases lining up with TRBD1. The CDR3 is 13 residues long. J was trimmed by 6 bases and V by 4 bases; bases with no gene match: 2. Here the CDR3 reads CASSSGTGGEQYF. In DNA, the CDR3 is TGTGCCAGCAGTTCCGGGACAGGGGGCGAGCAGTACTTC.

The chain combines TRBV4-1 with TRBJ2-2; TRBD2 matches 11 bases. With V trimmed by 1 base and J by 4 bases, 5 bases remained unmatched. This CDR3 comprises 17 residues. CDR1 and CDR2 (germline): MGHRA, YSYEKL. CDR3 sequence: CASSQGTSGSVTGELFF. The CDR3 nucleotides are TGCGCCAGCAGCCAAGGCACTAGCGGGAGTGTCACCGGGGAGCTGTTTTTT.

V is TRBV9 and J is TRBJ2-4, with D tentatively TRBD2 (5 bases). Germline loops: CDR1 SGDLS, CDR2 YYNGEE. Trimming took off 4 bases at V and 6 bases at J, with 8 bases between the two ends. This CDR3 spans 12 amino acids. CDR3 sequence: CASSPRGNIQYF. The CDR3 bases are TGTGCCAGCAGCCCCCGGGGAAACATTCAGTACTTC.

The V gene is TRBV10-3, the J gene TRBJ2-3; 7 positions agree with TRBD1. CDR1 is ENHRY, CDR2 SYGVKD, per germline. The CDR3 loop spans 16 amino acids. J lost 0 bases, V lost 2 bases, and 5 bases had no gene match. CDR3 protein: CAISEGTASSTDTQYF. In DNA, the CDR3 is TGTGCCATCAGTGAGGGGACAGCTTCTAGCACAGATACGCAGTATTTT.

The gene calls are TRBV10-2 and TRBJ2-7, with 10 bases fitting TRBD1. V gave up 6 bases and J gave up 2 bases; unmatched junction bases: 4. Germline assignment: CDR1 WSHSY and CDR2 SAAADI. This CDR3 has 14 residues. CDR3 bases: TGCGCCAGCAGGCCGGGACAGGGGACCTACGAGCAGTACTTC. Translation gives CASRPGQGTYEQYF.

This chain connects TRBV6-5 to TRBJ1-2; perhaps TRBD1 as D (6 bases). Germline CDR1 and CDR2: MNHEY and SVGAGI. V was clipped by 2 bases and J by 2 bases, with 12 bases between them. This CDR3 contains 15 residues. The chain's CDR3 is CASSYTPQGNYGYTF. CDR3 nucleotide sequence: TGTGCCAGCAGTTACACCCCGCAGGGGAACTATGGCTACACCTTC.

The V gene is TRBV5-1, the J gene TRBJ2-2, with D perhaps matching TRBD2 (5 bases). The CDR3 spans 14 residues. Germline V gives CDR1 SGHRS, CDR2 YFSETQ. V was pared by 4 bases and J by 6 bases, with 13 bases between. The CDR3: CASSAGFGAGELFF. The CDR3 DNA reads TGCGCCAGCAGCGCCGGATTCGGGGCCGGGGAGCTGTTTTTT.

The CDR3 bases are TGTGCCAGCAGACCACAGGGGGCATTCACTGAAGCTTTCTTT. Protein sequence: CASRPQGAFTEAFF. The chain combines TRBV28 with TRBJ1-1; 9 bases are shared with TRBD1. The trim removed 6 bases at V and 4 bases at J, leaving 6 bases unmatched. The CDR3 loop spans 14 amino acids. CDR1 and CDR2 (germline): MDHEN, SYDVKM.

The chain uses TRBV6-5 and TRBJ1-2; TRBD1 agrees at 9 bases. This CDR3 is 15 amino acids long. Germline V lookup: CDR1 MNHEY, CDR2 SVGAGI. Germline trimming cut 9 bases from V and 4 bases from J; bases unmatched to any gene: 12. The CDR3 protein is CASLRSGTGTYGYTF. The CDR3 DNA sequence: TGTGCCAGTCTTCGCTCCGGGACAGGGACCTATGGCTACACCTTC.

About this clone: Other DNA sequences in the sample encode the same CDR3. V usage is TRBV6-2 or TRBV6-3 and J usage is TRBJ1-2; D gene uncertain. V was clipped by 4 bases and J by 2 bases, with 5 bases between them. This CDR3 region has 12 residues. The V gene's germline CDR1 is MNHEY and CDR2 SVGEGT. Here the CDR3 reads CASSFRNYGYTF. The DNA of the CDR3 is TGTGCCAGCAGTTTCCGGAACTATGGCTACACCTTC.

This chain's CDR3 is CATSLAGGVNEQFF. The CDR3 DNA is TGTGCCACCTCGCTAGCGGGGGGGGTTAATGAGCAGTTCTTC. The rearrangement joins TRBV9 to TRBJ2-1; TRBD2 aligns across 12 bases. The CDR3 has 14 residues. The V and J ends lost 9 bases and 7 bases, in that order; junction bases with no gene match: 8. Germline V gene sequence: CDR1 SGDLS, CDR2 YYNGEE.

V usage is TRBV30 and J usage is TRBJ2-2; 9 bases match TRBD1. From germline, CDR1 is GTSNPN and CDR2 SVGIG (reference sequence). V trimming: 6 bases; J trimming: 2 bases; junction bases outside the gene matches: 4. CDR3 length: 14 residues. CDR3 in DNA: TGTGCCTGCACGGGACAGGGTAACACCGGGGAGCTGTTTTTT. The encoded protein is CACTGQGNTGELFF.

The chain combines TRBV7-2 with TRBJ2-7; 15 bases align to TRBD2. V gave up 4 bases and J gave up 6 bases; unmatched junction bases: 13. Germline-derived CDR1 and CDR2 are SGHTA and FQGNSA. The CDR3 is 18 residues long. This chain's CDR3 is CASSSSHNPGLAGGEQYF. DNA of the CDR3: TGTGCCAGCAGCTCGTCCCACAACCCGGGACTAGCGGGGGGCGAGCAGTACTTC.

Only a few counts were recorded for this clone. This chain links TRBV11-1 with TRBJ2-7, with D perhaps TRBD2 (6 bases). This CDR3 is 14 amino acids long. Trimming left V 1 base short and J 5 bases short, with 12 bases between. Germline CDR1 reads SGHAT; CDR2 reads FQDESV (reference sequence). CDR3 sequence reads: CASSLGREYHEQYF. DNA of the CDR3: TGTGCCAGCAGCTTAGGACGGGAGTACCACGAGCAGTACTTC.

This chain uses TRBV25-1 with TRBJ1-4; perhaps TRBD1 as D (5 bases). The CDR3 covers 18 residues. In germline, CDR1 is MGHDK, CDR2 SYGVNS. V was pared by 0 bases and J by 7 bases, with 21 bases between. CDR3 protein: CASSEYKGKTLGGEKLFF. DNA of the CDR3: TGTGCCAGCAGTGAATATAAGGGGAAGACTCTCGGGGGTGAAAAACTGTTTTTT.

The rearrangement uses TRBV5-6 and TRBJ1-6, with a weak D call TRBD1 (5 bases). The CDR3 runs 13 residues. Trimming left V 0 bases short and J 11 bases short, with 9 bases between. The germline CDR1 and CDR2 sequences are SGHDT and YYEEEE. CDR3 in amino acids: CASSLGRGTPLHF. The DNA for the CDR3 is TGTGCCAGCAGCTTGGGAAGGGGTACACCCCTCCACTTT. The full variable domain, completed using reference TRBV5-6 and TRBJ1-6, is DAGVTQSPTHLIKTRGQQVTLRCSPKSGHDTVSWYQQALGQGPQFIFQYYEEEERQRGNFPDRFSGHQFPNYSSELNVNALLLGDSALYLCASSLGRGTPLHFGNGTRLTVT.

This chain joins TRBV28 and TRBJ1-5; D not resolved. The germline V and J ends were trimmed by 10 bases and 3 bases, with 13 bases remaining between them. The CDR3 has 13 residues. The germline V gene encodes CDR1 MDHEN and CDR2 SYDVKM. CDR3 DNA sequence: TGTGCCACTCTCTACAGCTTCAATCAGCCCCAGCATTTT. Its translation is CATLYSFNQPQHF.

The V and J genes are TRBV30 and TRBJ2-7; 9 positions match TRBD2. Germline trimming cut 3 bases from V and 4 bases from J; bases unmatched to any gene: 7. CDR1 is GTSNPN, CDR2 SVGIG, per germline (reference sequence). The CDR3 is made up of 14 amino acids. The CDR3 DNA reads TGTGCCTGGAGGCCTGCGGGGGGGCTGTACGAGCAGTACTTC. Translated: CAWRPAGGLYEQYF. Based on the CDR3 plus reference TRBV30 and TRBJ2-7, the full variable domain is SQTIHQWPATLVQPVGSPLSLECTVEGTSNPNLYWYRQAAGRGLQLLFYSVGIGQISSEVPQNLSASRPQDRQFILSSKKLLLSDSGFYLCAWRPAGGLYEQYFGPGTRLTVT.

The V gene is TRBV7-2, the J gene TRBJ2-3, with 11 bases lining up with TRBD2. J was trimmed by 4 bases and V by 5 bases; bases with no gene match: 8. Per the germline V gene, CDR1 is SGHTA and CDR2 is FQGNSA. The CDR3 contains 16 residues. CDR3: CASSRRLAGRADTQYF. The CDR3 nucleotides are TGTGCCAGCAGCCGTCGACTAGCGGGAAGGGCAGATACGCAGTATTTT. Full variable domain (missing parts from reference TRBV7-2 and TRBJ2-3): GAGVSQSPSNKVTEKGKDVELRCDPISGHTALYWYRQSLGQGLEFLIYFQGNSAPDKSGLPSDRFSAERTGGSVSTLTIQRTQQEDSAVYLCASSRRLAGRADTQYFGPGTRLTVL.

This chain connects TRBV24-1 to TRBJ1-2; 7 nucleotides match TRBD1. Losses at the gene ends were 3 bases for V and 3 bases for J; bases not matched to a gene: 3. The CDR3 covers 14 residues. Germline V gene data show CDR1 as KGHDR and CDR2 as SFDVKD. CDR3 amino acids: CATSDPTGYYGYTF. Written as DNA, the CDR3 is TGTGCCACCAGTGATCCGACAGGGTACTATGGCTACACCTTC.

V and J are TRBV7-3 and TRBJ1-6; TRBD1 agrees at 7 bases. Germline CDR1 is SGHTA and CDR2 is FQGTGA. Trimming took 5 bases from V and 6 from J; bases not matched to a gene: 7. CDR3 size: 15 residues. CDR3 DNA: TGTGCCAGCAGCGAAAACGGACAGGTTAATTCACCCCTCCACTTT. Its translation: CASSENGQVNSPLHF.

In DNA form, the CDR3 reads TGTGCCAGCAGCTTGGGACAGAATAATTCACCCCTCCACTTT. Amino acids: CASSLGQNNSPLHF. The V call is TRBV5-6, the J call TRBJ1-6; D might be TRBD1 (5 bases). The length of the CDR3 is 14 residues. Trimming took 0 bases from V and 5 from J, leaving 6 bases between them. Germline V CDR1 and CDR2: SGHDT, YYEEEE.

Only a few counts were recorded for this clone. V usage is TRBV24-1 and J usage is TRBJ1-2, with a possible D match to TRBD1 (5 bases). The CDR3 runs 14 residues. Germline CDR1 and CDR2: KGHDR and SFDVKD. V gave up 6 bases and J gave up 7 bases, with 17 bases separating them. Written as DNA, the CDR3 is TGTGCCACCAGTTTCGGCCGGGGGGACGCTGGCTACACCTTC. Translated, it gives CATSFGRGDAGYTF.